The 16 T cell receptor beta chains below were found in one sample sequenced in a study of blood T cell repertoires in COVID-19. Measured with immunoSEQ multiplex PCR; TCRdb has only the in-frame clones, and not every one. The repertoire has 250,000 to 350,000 clones, more than 70% of them found once; the top ten carry about 8%. The specimen was peripheral blood. The receptors were sampled from a woman aged 45-65 years who had recovered from COVID-19.

V gene TRBV5-8 combines with J gene TRBJ2-7; no clear D gene. The CDR3 has 15 amino acids. V lost 4 bases and J 6 bases, leaving 20 bases between the germline ends. Germline values: CDR1 SGHTS, CDR2 YDEGEE. The CDR3 loop is CASSPPGSSLSEQYF. As DNA, the CDR3 is TGTGCCAGCAGCCCACCGGGTTCCTCCCTCTCCGAGCAGTACTTC.

The J gene is TRBJ1-2, the V gene TRBV7-9; D may be TRBD1 (5 bases). This CDR3 comprises 14 residues. From germline, CDR1 is SEHNR and CDR2 FQNEAQ (reference sequence). The V end lost 3 bases, the J end lost 2 bases, and 10 bases lay between the germline ends. The CDR3 region is CASSLGLRNYGYTF. The CDR3, as DNA: TGTGCCAGCAGCTTGGGACTTCGCAACTATGGCTACACCTTC.

V is TRBV4-1 and J is TRBJ1-4; D gene ambiguous. Trimming left V 7 bases short and J 4 bases short, with 13 bases between. CDR1 and CDR2 from the germline V gene are MGHRA and YSYEKL. CDR3 length: 14 amino acids. Here the CDR3 DNA reads TGCGCCAGCACCTTAGCGGATAGTAATGAAAAACTGTTTTTT. Amino acids: CASTLADSNEKLFF.

This clone was detected a few times. The rearrangement joins TRBV7-2 to TRBJ2-4, with 7 bases lining up with TRBD1. The V segment lost 10 bases and the J segment 7 bases; nucleotides outside the gene matches: 16. The CDR3 runs 15 residues. Germline loops: CDR1 SGHTA, CDR2 FQGNSA. In DNA, the CDR3 is TGTGCCACCCGCCGATGGGGGACAGAGGTCAACATTCAGTACTTC. Amino acids: CATRRWGTEVNIQYF.

Only one count was recorded for this clone. V is TRBV28 and J is TRBJ1-2, with D possibly being TRBD1 (6 bases). The CDR3 is made up of 14 amino acids. Germline loops: CDR1 MDHEN, CDR2 SYDVKM. V lost 5 bases, J lost 4 bases, and 14 bases lay in between. The CDR3 nucleotides are TGTGCCAGCAGTGAATCAGGGGTCCTCTATGGCTACACCTTC. Translation gives CASSESGVLYGYTF.

This clone has only a few counts. The gene calls are TRBV6-5 and TRBJ2-7, with 9 bases that match TRBD1. The length of the CDR3 is 15 residues. Trimming removed 3 bases from V and 5 bases from J; junction bases left unmatched: 8. Germline V gene lookup returns CDR1 MNHEY and CDR2 SVGAGI. The CDR3 here is CASSYRGQGFHEQYF. In DNA, the CDR3 is TGTGCCAGCAGTTATAGGGGACAGGGTTTCCACGAGCAGTACTTC.

This clone occurred once. CDR3 in amino acids: CASTAGWPPAKHF. The CDR3 DNA reads TGTGCCAGCACGGCCGGGTGGCCCCCGGCCAAGCATTTT. The rearrangement uses TRBV6-6 and TRBJ1-5; unclear D gene. CDR1 is MNHNY and CDR2 is SVGAGI in the germline V gene (reference sequence). V was shortened by 7 bases and J by 14 bases, with 21 bases between the two germline ends. The CDR3 runs to 13 residues.

The gene calls are TRBV5-1 and TRBJ2-7, with TRBD1 as a possible D gene (5 bases). The germline V gene encodes CDR1 SGHRS and CDR2 YFSETQ. The CDR3 contains 15 residues. V lost 0 bases and J 2 bases, leaving 12 bases between the germline ends. The CDR3 nucleotides are TGCGCCAGCAGCTTGGCGATAGGGGTTCCCTACGAGCAGTACTTC. This sequence encodes CASSLAIGVPYEQYF.

The chain combines TRBV25-1 with TRBJ2-1; the match to TRBD2 covers 9 bases. Germline CDR1 MGHDK, CDR2 SYGVNS. This CDR3 has 14 amino acids. V lost 6 bases, J lost 6 bases, and 6 bases stayed unmatched. The CDR3 protein is CASSRTSEINEQFF. Here the CDR3 DNA reads TGTGCCAGCAGCCGGACTAGCGAGATCAATGAGCAGTTCTTC.

The J gene is TRBJ1-2, the V gene TRBV27; maybe TRBD1 (6 bases). The CDR3 is 15 residues long. CDR1 and CDR2 (germline): MNHEY, SMNVEV (reference sequence). V lost 6 bases, J lost 1 base, and 15 bases lay in between. The CDR3 region is CASRSQGGVNYGYTF. In DNA, the CDR3 is TGTGCCAGCAGGTCTCAAGGGGGGGTTAACTATGGCTACACCTTC.

The chain joins TRBV3-1 (or the pseudogene TRBV3-2) to TRBJ1-5; D possibly corresponds to TRBD1 (6 bases). The V end was cut by 0 bases, the J end by 9 bases, with 6 bases between. CDR3 size: 12 residues. CDR1 is LGHDT and CDR2 is YNNKEL in the germline V gene (reference sequence). DNA of the CDR3: TGTGCCAGCAGCCAAGAAGGGGGGCCCCAGCATTTT. Translated: CASSQEGGPQHF.

A few counts support this clone. J is TRBJ2-1 and V is TRBV24-1, with D perhaps matching TRBD2 (5 bases). Germline V lookup: CDR1 KGHDR, CDR2 SFDVKD. The CDR3 contains 14 residues. Deletions cut 9 bases from V and 7 bases from J, with 18 bases between. CDR3 in amino acids: CATVDGRVRNEQFF. CDR3 nucleotides: TGTGCCACCGTTGACGGGCGGGTCAGAAATGAGCAGTTCTTC.

As for this clone: Other DNA sequences from this sample encode an identical CDR3 as well. The chain has TRBV30 and TRBJ1-2, with D perhaps matching TRBD1 (5 bases). Germline V gene lookup returns CDR1 GTSNPN and CDR2 SVGIG (reference sequence). The CDR3 has 13 amino acids. The germline V and J ends were trimmed by 0 bases and 8 bases, with 13 bases remaining between them. The CDR3 DNA sequence: TGTGCCTGGAGTGTAGTCCAGGGTAACGGCTACACCTTC. This translates into CAWSVVQGNGYTF.

The chain combines TRBV21-1 with TRBJ2-2; the table's D call, TRBD2, has no DNA check behind it. TRBV21-1 counts as a pseudogene. CDR3 length: 19 amino acids. The CDR3 DNA is TGTGCCAGCAGCAAACGTCGTGTGTGGGGACTAGCGGACACCGGGGAGCTGTTTTTT. This codes for CASSKRRVWGLADTGELFF.

This clone was counted once. The chain has TRBV19 and TRBJ2-7, with TRBD2 identical over 7 bases. The CDR3 is 14 amino acids. V was clipped by 10 bases and J by 0 bases; unmatched bases: 9. Germline CDR1 reads LNHDA; CDR2 reads SQIVND (reference sequence). The CDR3 bases are TGTGCCACTCAAAGAAAGCGGGACTCCTACGAGCAGTACTTC. This codes for CATQRKRDSYEQYF.

This chain joins TRBV9 and TRBJ2-5; 7 bases align to TRBD2. The V and J ends lost 0 bases and 5 bases, in that order; junction bases with no gene match: 4. Germline V gives CDR1 SGDLS, CDR2 YYNGEE. The CDR3 runs to 14 residues. The chain's CDR3 is CASSVALGGETQYF. In DNA, the CDR3 is TGTGCCAGCAGCGTAGCCCTGGGGGGGGAGACCCAGTACTTC.